The clone carrying this TCR beta chain was detected a few times. No antigen is known for it. 60 Vbeta and 13 Jbeta primers were used in PCR. Only in-frame clones appear in the TCRdb table, and some are missing; sequencing was by immunoSEQ multiplex PCR. The sample lists 100,000 to 130,000 clones; about three quarters were seen once. The data belong to a study of cytomegalovirus exposure and HLA in healthy donors. Overall study results and limits: Highly shared variants forming one cluster were likely a sequencing artifact.

CDR1 is SGDLS and CDR2 is YYNGEE in the germline V gene. The length of the CDR3 is 15 residues. Unmatched junction bases numbered 3, after V lost 0 bases and J lost 1 base. The TCR comes from a man between 25 and 39 years old in good health and CMV-seronegative. Input material: PBMCs. The chain carries TRBV9 and TRBJ1-1; TRBD1 aligns across 7 bases. CDR3 DNA sequence: TGTGCCAGCAGCGTAGAGGGACAGCCGAACACTGAAGCTTTCTTT. The encoded protein is CASSVEGQPNTEAFF.